The 32 T cell receptor beta chains given below trace back to one sample, sequenced in a study of cytomegalovirus exposure and HLA in healthy donors. Primers: 60 Vbeta forward and 13 Jbeta reverse. TCRdb's copy holds only in-frame clones and misses some; the assay was immunoSEQ multiplex PCR. The sample records tens of thousands of clones, roughly 78% being singletons. Sequencing input: PBMCs. Every receptor here comes from a man aged 40-49 years in good health and CMV-seronegative.

The V call is TRBV19, the J call TRBJ1-4; 7 nucleotides match TRBD1. Losses at the gene ends were 5 bases for V and 0 bases for J; bases not matched to a gene: 3. Germline lookup yields CDR1 LNHDA and CDR2 SQIVND (reference sequence). CDR3 length equals 15 residues. The CDR3 loop reads CASSAGQATNEKLFF. CDR3 DNA sequence: TGTGCCAGTAGTGCCGGACAGGCAACTAATGAAAAACTGTTTTTT.

This clone appeared once. J is TRBJ2-3 and V is TRBV7-8; the match to TRBD1 covers 8 bases. J lost 3 bases, V lost 5 bases, and 10 bases had no gene match. Germline CDR1 and CDR2: SGHVS and FQNEAQ. The length of the CDR3 is 16 residues. In DNA, the CDR3 is TGTGCCAGCAGCCCCGGACAGGGAGTAACGACAGATACGCAGTATTTT. Protein: CASSPGQGVTTDTQYF.

The chain recombines TRBV7-2 with TRBJ2-5, with 8 bases aligning to TRBD2. Germline loops: CDR1 SGHTA, CDR2 FQGNSA. This CDR3 is built from 13 residues. With V trimmed by 5 bases and J by 5 bases, 4 bases remained unmatched. CDR3 in DNA: TGTGCCAGCAGCACTAGCGGCTCGGAGACCCAGTACTTC. Encoded protein: CASSTSGSETQYF.

The CDR3 region is CASSLAGLDEQFF. In DNA form, the CDR3 reads TGTGCCAGCAGTTTGGCGGGACTTGATGAGCAGTTCTTC. V and J are TRBV7-9 and TRBJ2-1, with a possible D match to TRBD2 (6 bases). Germline assignment: CDR1 SEHNR and CDR2 FQNEAQ (reference sequence). The CDR3 runs 13 residues. V shed 6 bases and J shed 8 bases, with 14 bases lying between them. Supplemented by reference TRBV7-9 and TRBJ2-1, the full variable domain reads DTGVSQNPRHKITKRGQNVTFRCDPISEHNRLYWYRQTLGQGPEFLTYFQNEAQLEKSRLLSDRFSAERPKGSFSTLEIQRTEQGDSAMYLCASSLAGLDEQFFGPGTRLTVL.

This chain connects TRBV28 to TRBJ2-5, with TRBD2 identical over 10 bases. CDR1 MDHEN and CDR2 SYDVKM come from the germline V gene. CDR3 size: 15 residues. The V gene end was trimmed by 2 bases and the J gene end by 1 base; junction bases not matched to a gene: 1. The DNA of the CDR3 is TGTGCCAGCAGTTTAGCTAGCGGGGGCCAAGAGACCCAGTACTTC. Encoded protein: CASSLASGGQETQYF.

This chain links TRBV12-5 with TRBJ2-7, with TRBD1 matching over 9 bases. This CDR3 has 15 residues. Germline V CDR1 and CDR2: LGHNT, FRNRAP. V dropped 1 base and J dropped 4; count of bases not matched to a gene: 5. CDR3 residues: CASGLAPTGGYEQYF. The CDR3 DNA follows: TGTGCTAGTGGTTTGGCCCCGACAGGGGGGTACGAGCAGTACTTC.

This clone has ten or more counts. This chain joins TRBV6-5 and TRBJ2-3, with 8 bases matching TRBD2. V lost 5 bases, J lost 2 bases, and 6 bases stayed unmatched. The CDR3 is 15 amino acids. Looked up from germline, CDR1 is MNHEY and CDR2 is SVGAGI. This CDR3 is CASSPPGLVTDTQYF. The CDR3 bases are TGTGCCAGCAGTCCTCCGGGACTAGTCACAGATACGCAGTATTTT.

V gene TRBV5-1 combines with J gene TRBJ1-2; the D gene is possibly TRBD1 (6 bases). The CDR3 loop spans 15 amino acids. Trimming shortened V by 4 bases and J by 6 bases, and 19 bases separated the two germline ends. CDR1 and CDR2 (germline): SGHRS, YFSETQ. The CDR3, as DNA: TGCGCCAGCAGCCGGACGGGGACATCCTACAATGGCTACACCTTC. Residues: CASSRTGTSYNGYTF.

The sample holds one count of this clone. The V call is TRBV7-2, the J call TRBJ2-7, with D possibly being TRBD1 (5 bases). The V and J ends lost 1 base and 4 bases respectively, with 11 bases between them. The CDR3 runs to 14 residues. Germline CDR1 reads SGHTA; CDR2 reads FQGNSA. CDR3 in DNA: TGTGCCAGCAGCTTAGACGCAGGGAAATACGAGCAGTACTTC. This gives the protein CASSLDAGKYEQYF.

This clone was detected only a few times. V and J are TRBV6-5 and TRBJ2-3; a weak D match, TRBD1 (5 bases). This CDR3 has 14 residues. V was cut by 5 bases and J by 1 base, with 10 bases left in between. Per germline, CDR1 MNHEY and CDR2 SVGAGI. CDR3 sequence: CASSGRVGTDTQYF. Here the CDR3 DNA reads TGTGCCAGCAGTGGCAGGGTGGGCACAGATACGCAGTATTTT.

The gene calls are TRBV15 and TRBJ1-5, with 9 nucleotides matching TRBD1. This CDR3 contains 16 residues. The ends lost 3 bases at V and 7 bases at J; junction bases unmatched: 10. Germline V gives CDR1 LNHNV, CDR2 YYDKDF (reference sequence). This CDR3 reads CATSSVGQGPYQPQHF. CDR3 sequence (DNA): TGTGCCACCAGCAGCGTCGGACAGGGGCCATACCAGCCCCAGCATTTT.

The chain is built from TRBV5-1 and TRBJ2-1; 7 bases match TRBD2. J gave up 8 bases and V 6 bases, and 17 bases lay outside the gene matches. From germline, CDR1 is SGHRS and CDR2 YFSETQ. The CDR3 has 16 residues. The CDR3 region is CASTGGTTPGRDEQFF. CDR3 nucleotides: TGCGCCAGCACTGGGGGGACTACCCCGGGTAGGGATGAGCAGTTCTTC.

The V gene is TRBV7-9, the J gene TRBJ2-5; 7 bases line up with TRBD2. Germline CDR1 reads SEHNR; CDR2 reads FQNEAQ (reference sequence). V lost 3 bases and J lost 5; bases outside the gene matches: 9. This CDR3 region has 15 residues. The CDR3 region is CASSFGGDRRETQYF. The CDR3 DNA is TGTGCCAGCAGCTTTGGGGGGGACCGGCGGGAGACCCAGTACTTC.

This clone has just one count. The V call is TRBV6-5, the J call TRBJ2-3; possible D gene TRBD2, 7 bases. Germline V gene data show CDR1 as MNHEY and CDR2 as SVGAGI. This CDR3 has 14 amino acids. The V end was cut by 7 bases, the J end by 3 bases, with 14 bases between. The CDR3 loop reads CASKAGAETDTQYF. The CDR3 region has the DNA TGTGCCAGCAAGGCGGGGGCTGAAACAGATACGCAGTATTTT.

This chain connects TRBV4-2 to TRBJ1-5, with 12 bases matching TRBD1. V shed 0 bases and J 7 bases; nucleotides not matched to a gene: 4. CDR1 and CDR2 from the germline V gene are LGHNA and YNFKEQ. This CDR3 contains 16 residues. The CDR3 DNA is TGTGCCAGCAGCCAAGATACCGGGACAGGGGGCCAGCCCCAGCATTTT. Its protein product is CASSQDTGTGGQPQHF.

The chain has TRBV7-9 and TRBJ2-7, with D unclear. V gave up 5 bases and J gave up 0 bases, with 14 bases separating them. The CDR3 totals 15 residues. The germline CDR1 and CDR2 sequences are SEHNR and FQNEAQ (reference sequence). The CDR3 reads CASSITTSNSYEQYF. Written as DNA, the CDR3 is TGTGCCAGCAGCATCACGACAAGTAACTCCTACGAGCAGTACTTC. Supplemented by reference TRBV7-9 and TRBJ2-7, the full variable domain reads DTGVSQNPRHKITKRGQNVTFRCDPISEHNRLYWYRQTLGQGPEFLTYFQNEAQLEKSRLLSDRFSAERPKGSFSTLEIQRTEQGDSAMYLCASSITTSNSYEQYFGPGTRLTVT.

This clone appeared once. The rearrangement joins TRBV18 to TRBJ2-5; 8 bases are a match to TRBD1. The J call is uncertain, as TRBJ2-7 better fits the DNA end. CDR1 is KGHSH, CDR2 LQKENI, per germline. The CDR3 runs to 15 residues. CDR3 in amino acids: CASSPTTGERYEQYF. DNA of the CDR3: TGTGCCAGCTCACCTACGACAGGGGAACGCTACGAGCAGTACTTC.

The rearrangement links TRBV6-1 to TRBJ1-4; no definite D call. This CDR3 region has 12 residues. Trimming took 8 bases from V and 8 from J, leaving 12 bases between them. Looked up from germline, CDR1 is MNHNS and CDR2 is SASEGT. The DNA of the CDR3 is TGTGCCAGCGGGTTCCTGGGCGAAAAACTGTTTTTT. Its translation is CASGFLGEKLFF.

The rearrangement joins TRBV18 to TRBJ1-3; TRBD1 agrees at 10 bases. This CDR3 has 14 amino acids. The V and J ends lost 6 bases and 9 bases, in that order; junction bases with no gene match: 8. Germline CDR1 and CDR2: KGHSH and LQKENI. The CDR3 here is CASSPGTGDCTIYF. For the CDR3, the DNA is TGTGCCAGCTCTCCCGGGACAGGGGACTGCACCATATATTTT.

This clone was counted a few times. V usage is TRBV20-1 and J usage is TRBJ1-2, with unresolved D. Germline loops: CDR1 DFQATT, CDR2 SNEGSKA (reference sequence). The CDR3 sequence is 9 residues long. The germline V and J ends were trimmed by 8 bases and 7 bases, with 8 bases remaining between them. The CDR3 DNA reads as TGCAGTCCCCCGGGTGGCTACACCTTC. This gives the protein CSPPGGYTF.

The CDR3 DNA sequence: TGTGCCAGTAGGAGGGGACTTACCTACGAGCAGTACTTC. As protein: CASRRGLTYEQYF. V usage is TRBV19 and J usage is TRBJ2-7; possibly TRBD2 for D (6 bases). Trimming shortened V by 6 bases and J by 2 bases, and 11 bases separated the two germline ends. The germline V gene has CDR1 LNHDA and CDR2 SQIVND (reference sequence). The CDR3 runs to 13 residues.

This sequence joins TRBV7-6 and TRBJ2-5; 9 bases match TRBD1. Gene TRBJ2-7 matches the end of the DNA better, so the J call may be wrong. Looked up from germline, CDR1 is SGHVS and CDR2 is FNYEAQ. The CDR3 loop spans 15 amino acids. CDR3 sequence reads: CASSLGAGQGYEQYF. Written as DNA, the CDR3 is TGTGCCAGCAGCTTAGGAGCTGGACAGGGGTACGAGCAGTACTTC.

The chain combines TRBV7-9 with TRBJ2-3; 9 bases align to TRBD1. V dropped 0 bases and J dropped 0; count of bases not matched to a gene: 4. The length of the CDR3 is 17 residues. Germline V gene data show CDR1 as SEHNR and CDR2 as FQNEAQ (reference sequence). The CDR3 spells CASSLAAGTGSTDTQYF. CDR3 nucleotide sequence: TGTGCCAGCAGCTTAGCGGCCGGGACAGGGAGCACAGATACGCAGTATTTT.

V gene TRBV5-1 combines with J gene TRBJ1-4; D perhaps matches TRBD1 (5 bases). In germline, CDR1 is SGHRS, CDR2 YFSETQ. This CDR3 has 15 amino acids. Trimming stripped 2 bases from V and 3 bases from J, with 11 bases between. CDR3 region: CASSFVTGPNEKLFF. CDR3 sequence (DNA): TGCGCCAGCAGCTTCGTTACAGGACCTAATGAAAAACTGTTTTTT.

The chain carries TRBV18 and TRBJ1-2; 7 bases are a match to TRBD1. The V and J ends lost 4 bases and 6 bases, in that order; junction bases with no gene match: 5. This CDR3 has 13 residues. CDR1 is KGHSH and CDR2 is LQKENI in the germline V gene. For the CDR3, the DNA is TGTGCCAGCTCACTGGACAGGACTAATGGCTACACCTTC. Amino acid sequence: CASSLDRTNGYTF.

The chain is built from TRBV9 and TRBJ1-2; no reliable D call. The CDR3 spans 14 residues. Trimming removed 0 bases at V and 1 base at J, with 7 bases between. Per the germline V gene, CDR1 is SGDLS and CDR2 is YYNGEE. The CDR3 loop reads CASSVGQDNYGYTF. The CDR3 DNA sequence: TGTGCCAGCAGCGTAGGCCAGGATAACTATGGCTACACCTTC.

The chain recombines TRBV11-2 with TRBJ1-1; D unresolved. This CDR3 is built from 15 residues. Looked up from germline, CDR1 is SGHAT and CDR2 is FQNNGV. Trimming shortened V by 1 base and J by 1 base, and 10 bases separated the two germline ends. CDR3 sequence: CASSLVWTGNTEAFF. CDR3 nucleotide sequence: TGTGCCAGCAGCTTAGTCTGGACTGGGAACACTGAAGCTTTCTTT.

The V and J genes are TRBV18 and TRBJ2-7, with 8 nucleotides matching TRBD2. Germline V lookup: CDR1 KGHSH, CDR2 LQKENI. The J segment lost 3 bases and the V segment lost 4 bases, leaving 5 bases of the junction unmatched. The CDR3 is 14 residues long. Here the CDR3 reads CASSRTSGLYEQYF. The CDR3 DNA reads as TGTGCCAGCTCACGCACTAGCGGTCTCTACGAGCAGTACTTC. Combining the CDR3 with reference TRBV18 and TRBJ2-7 gives the whole variable domain NAGVMQNPRHLVRRRGQEARLRCSPMKGHSHVYWYRQLPEEGLKFMVYLQKENIIDESGMPKERFSAEFPKEGPSILRIQQVVRGDSAAYFCASSRTSGLYEQYFGPGTRLTVT.

The rearrangement joins TRBV7-9 to TRBJ2-5, with D unclear. The J call may be wrong; the DNA end is better matched by TRBJ2-7. Germline V gene data show CDR1 as SEHNR and CDR2 as FQNEAQ (reference sequence). The CDR3 has 15 amino acids. CDR3 residues: CASSLALGPSYEQYF. CDR3 DNA: TGTGCCAGCAGCTTAGCCCTCGGGCCTAGCTACGAGCAGTACTTC.

This chain uses TRBV6-1 with TRBJ2-5; 10 bases align to TRBD1. Losses at the gene ends were 8 bases for V and 5 bases for J; bases not matched to a gene: 11. CDR1 is MNHNS, CDR2 SASEGT, per germline. The CDR3 spans 15 residues. DNA of the CDR3: TGTGCCAGCGCCGGGTGGGACAGGGGAGTGGAGACCCAGTACTTC. Its translation is CASAGWDRGVETQYF.

This clone has a handful of counts. The chain has TRBV6-6 and TRBJ2-7; D is perhaps TRBD2 (5 bases). The germline V gene has CDR1 MNHNY and CDR2 SVGAGI (reference sequence). The CDR3 runs to 16 residues. The germline V and J ends were trimmed by 6 bases and 0 bases, with 18 bases remaining between them. CDR3 nucleotide sequence: TGTGCCAGCAGCGCCGAGGGCTGGGCCCGCTCCTACGAGCAGTACTTC. It specifies CASSAEGWARSYEQYF.

The chain recombines TRBV28 with TRBJ1-2, with 7 bases that match TRBD1. With 3 bases clipped from V and 8 bases from J, the junction kept 12 bases outside the gene matches. Germline values: CDR1 MDHEN, CDR2 SYDVKM. The CDR3 contains 15 residues. The CDR3 DNA sequence: TGTGCCAGCAGTTTCTCAGGTTCGGCAGGGGGGGGCTACACCTTC. Amino acid sequence: CASSFSGSAGGGYTF.